These 14 T cell receptor beta chains originate from one sample sequenced in a study of blood T cell repertoires in COVID-19. The method was immunoSEQ multiplex PCR; TCRdb's version includes in-frame clones alone and lacks a portion of them. In the table there are roughly 260,000 clones, approximately 80% of which are singletons. Material for sequencing was peripheral blood. These receptors were collected from a woman of 80 years or more with active or convalescent COVID-19.

The chain couples TRBV14 to TRBJ1-4; D unresolved. The germline V gene has CDR1 SGHDN and CDR2 FVKESK. This CDR3 is 14 amino acids long. V dropped 4 bases and J dropped 6 bases, with 12 bases sitting between them. CDR3 coding DNA: TGTGCCAGCAGCCGGCGACTGGAGCATGAAAAACTGTTTTTT. This sequence encodes CASSRRLEHEKLFF. Full variable domain (outside the CDR3, taken from reference TRBV14 and TRBJ1-4): EAGVTQFPSHSVIEKGQTVTLRCDPISGHDNLYWYRRVMGKEIKFLLHFVKESKQDESGMPNNRFLAERTGGTYSTLKVQPAELEDSGVYFCASSRRLEHEKLFFGSGTQLSVL.

The J gene is TRBJ1-1, the V gene TRBV27; 10 bases are a match to TRBD1. Germline loops: CDR1 MNHEY, CDR2 SMNVEV (reference sequence). V lost 3 bases, J lost 4 bases, and 11 bases stayed unmatched. This CDR3 has 17 amino acids. In DNA, the CDR3 is TGTGCCAGCAGTTTGACAGGGGGCGCGATGGGAGTCACTGAAGCTTTCTTT. Translating it yields CASSLTGGAMGVTEAFF.

This sequence joins TRBV6-1 and TRBJ1-4, with TRBD1 matching 8 bases. The CDR3 has 15 amino acids. J was trimmed by 5 bases and V by 0 bases; bases with no gene match: 2. Germline CDR1 MNHNS, CDR2 SASEGT. The CDR3 reads CASSEAGTGNEKLFF. CDR3 DNA sequence: TGTGCCAGCAGTGAAGCCGGGACAGGAAATGAAAAACTGTTTTTT.

This CDR3 reads CSASPSAGVETQYF. The CDR3 bases are TGCAGTGCTAGTCCTAGCGCGGGGGTTGAGACCCAGTACTTC. The chain combines TRBV20-1 with TRBJ2-5; 7 bases agree with TRBD2. The CDR3 has 14 residues. CDR1 is DFQATT, CDR2 SNEGSKA, per germline (reference sequence). Trimming took 3 bases from V and 5 from J; bases not matched to a gene: 9.

J is TRBJ1-2 and V is TRBV2, with a tentative D call TRBD1 (5 bases). Germline CDR1 and CDR2: SNHLY and FYNNEI. Trimming stripped 4 bases from V and 4 bases from J, with 7 bases between. The CDR3 length is 12 residues. Here the CDR3 DNA reads TGTGCCAGCAGTGGGACAACCTATGGCTACACCTTC. Residues: CASSGTTYGYTF. Full variable domain (missing parts from reference TRBV2 and TRBJ1-2): EPEVTQTPSHQVTQMGQEVILRCVPISNHLYFYWYRQILGQKVEFLVSFYNNEISEKSEIFDDQFSVERPDGSNFTLKIRSTKLEDSAMYFCASSGTTYGYTFGSGTRLTVV.

This clone has just one count. This chain uses TRBV9 with TRBJ2-3; TRBD1 matches at 7 bases. Germline V gene lookup returns CDR1 SGDLS and CDR2 YYNGEE. The CDR3 sequence is 16 residues long. J was trimmed by 2 bases and V by 3 bases; bases with no gene match: 9. Here the CDR3 reads CASSASGGTTTDTQYF. DNA for the CDR3: TGTGCCAGCAGCGCATCAGGGGGAACAACCACAGATACGCAGTATTTT.

This clone has a handful of counts. This chain connects TRBV5-1 to TRBJ2-3; D is perhaps TRBD2 (6 bases). CDR1 and CDR2 from the germline V gene are SGHRS and YFSETQ. The CDR3 length is 14 residues. V dropped 5 bases and J dropped 0 bases, with 10 bases sitting between them. The CDR3, as DNA: TGCGCCAGCAGAGCGGGTGCTAGCACAGATACGCAGTATTTT. Translation gives CASRAGASTDTQYF.

The chain combines TRBV5-4 with TRBJ1-5; D may be TRBD1 (5 bases). CDR1 SGHNT and CDR2 YYREEE come from the germline V gene (reference sequence). The CDR3 covers 15 residues. Between the trimmed V and J ends, which lost 1 base and 5 bases, there was a span of 13 bases. The CDR3 spells CASSLMGRGDQPQHF. The CDR3 nucleotides are TGTGCCAGCAGCTTGATGGGGCGCGGGGATCAGCCCCAGCATTTT.

The chain couples TRBV10-3 to TRBJ2-7; 9 bases match TRBD2. The CDR3 contains 16 residues. V lost 4 bases to trimming and J lost 3 bases; unmatched junction nucleotides: 10. Per the germline V gene, CDR1 is ENHRY and CDR2 is SYGVKD. CDR3 amino acids: CAISAQSSGRLYEQYF. Written as DNA, the CDR3 is TGTGCCATCAGTGCTCAAAGTAGCGGGAGACTCTACGAGCAGTACTTC.

The chain recombines TRBV21-1 with TRBJ1-2. TRBV21-1 counts as a pseudogene. CDR3 size: 18 residues. CDR3 amino acids: CASSKDGWGAGRFYGYTF. CDR3 in DNA: TGTGCCAGCAGCAAAGATGGGTGGGGAGCAGGGAGGTTTTATGGCTACACCTTC.

CDR3 loop: CASSLFRGSEKLFF. In DNA form, the CDR3 reads TGTGCCAGCAGCTTATTCAGAGGCTCCGAAAAACTGTTTTTT. J is TRBJ1-4 and V is TRBV5-8; D gene ambiguous. The CDR3 sequence is 14 residues long. Germline values: CDR1 SGHTS, CDR2 YDEGEE. V lost 2 bases to trimming and J lost 8 bases, with 13 bases between them. The variable domain in full, with the rest retrieved from reference TRBV5-8 and TRBJ1-4, is EAGVTQSPTHLIKTRGQQATLRCSPISGHTSVYWYQQALGLGLQFLLWYDEGEERNRGNFPPRFSGRQFPNYSSELNVNALELEDSALYLCASSLFRGSEKLFFGSGTQLSVL.

This clone was observed a single time. V is TRBV4-1 and J is TRBJ2-5, with TRBD2 as a possible D gene (7 bases). The CDR3 spans 16 residues. Germline CDR1 reads MGHRA; CDR2 reads YSYEKL. Trimming left V 1 base short and J 5 bases short, with 17 bases between. The CDR3 spells CASSQGWFGGQETQYF. CDR3 nucleotides: TGCGCCAGCAGCCAAGGATGGTTCGGGGGGCAGGAGACCCAGTACTTC.

The chain combines TRBV11-2 with TRBJ1-1; no definite D call. Germline V gene data show CDR1 as SGHAT and CDR2 as FQNNGV. Between the trimmed V and J ends, which lost 3 bases and 5 bases, there was a span of 7 bases. This CDR3 contains 12 residues. The CDR3 spells CASSFDITEAFF. The CDR3 nucleotides are TGTGCCAGCAGCTTTGACATAACTGAAGCTTTCTTT.

This sequence joins TRBV19 and TRBJ2-1; TRBD1 matches at 9 bases. After removal of 6 bases from V and 10 bases from J, the junction contained 13 bases not matched to a gene. This CDR3 contains 15 residues. The germline V gene has CDR1 LNHDA and CDR2 SQIVND (reference sequence). The DNA for the CDR3 is TGTGCCAGTAGCCGCTCTGCCGGGACAGGGAACGAGCAGTTCTTC. Residues: CASSRSAGTGNEQFF.